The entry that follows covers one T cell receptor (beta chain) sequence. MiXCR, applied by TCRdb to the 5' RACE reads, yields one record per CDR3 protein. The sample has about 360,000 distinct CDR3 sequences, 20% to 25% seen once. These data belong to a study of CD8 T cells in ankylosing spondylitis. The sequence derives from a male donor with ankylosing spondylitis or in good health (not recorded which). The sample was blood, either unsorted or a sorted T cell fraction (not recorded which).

The CDR3 sequence is CASSPGTGSDEQFF. The CDR3 DNA follows: TGTGCCAGCAGCCCCGGGACAGGGTCGGATGAGCAGTTCTTC. This sequence joins TRBV6-1 and TRBJ2-1; 9 nucleotides match TRBD1. V dropped 6 bases and J dropped 8; count of bases not matched to a gene: 8. Germline CDR1 reads MNHNS; CDR2 reads SASEGT. This CDR3 has 14 residues.